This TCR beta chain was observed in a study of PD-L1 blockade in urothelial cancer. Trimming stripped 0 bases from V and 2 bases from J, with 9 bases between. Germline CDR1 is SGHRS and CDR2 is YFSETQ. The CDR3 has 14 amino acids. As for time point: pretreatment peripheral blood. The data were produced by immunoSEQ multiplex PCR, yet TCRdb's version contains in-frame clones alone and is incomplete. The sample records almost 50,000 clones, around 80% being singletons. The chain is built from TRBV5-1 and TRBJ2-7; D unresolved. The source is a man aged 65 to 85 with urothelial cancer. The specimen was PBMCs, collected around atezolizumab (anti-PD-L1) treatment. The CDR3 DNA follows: TGCGCCAGCAGCTTGGGCAGGCCACCCTACGAGCAGTACTTC. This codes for CASSLGRPPYEQYF.